This T cell receptor (beta chain) was recovered during a study of vaccination effects on CD4 cells after COVID-19. Study conclusions and caveats: Cross-reactivity with common cold coronaviruses was shown by only 1 of 255 vaccine-induced clones in healthy vaccinees.

The CDR3 spans 15 residues. Trimming removed 1 base at V and 1 base at J, with 10 bases between. Looked up from germline, CDR1 is SGHNT and CDR2 is YENEEA. A note on this clone: Antigen specificity is unknown.

Sequencing followed a ViraFEST assay step that expanded antigen-specific CD4+ T cells with viral peptide pools. The authors isolated CD4+ T cells after less than eleven days of culture. Vaccinees lacked prior SARS-CoV-2 infection and tested negative for nucleocapsid antibodies. They grew a few million PBMC in each well, adding 7.5 to 10 IU/ml IL-2 and 10 ug/ml peptides. Days 3 and 7 saw half the medium replaced with IL-2 medium. Method: immunoSEQ multiplex PCR; TCRdb's copy keeps in-frame clones and lacks some. The sample includes about 34,000 clones, roughly 72% of them seen just once. The sequence derives from a human donor who received a COVID-19 vaccine. The sequences come from CD4+ T cells from PBMCs cultured with HCoV-OC43 spike peptides, collected before COVID-19 vaccination. Subset indicated: HCoV-OC43 spike overlapping peptide pool stimulation. The gene calls are TRBV11-3 and TRBJ1-1; D gene unclear. The CDR3 DNA is TGTGCCAGCAGCTTAGGTCTTAGTGGGAACACTGAAGCTTTCTTT. Amino acid sequence: CASSLGLSGNTEAFF.